These T cell receptor beta chains were read from a single sample in a study of identifying expanded T cells in peripheral blood. TCRdb's copy holds only in-frame clones and misses some; the assay was immunoSEQ multiplex PCR. The table shows about 94,000 clones, with roughly 88% occurring only once. The sequencing sample was made of blood. The source is a person aged 18 to 75 in good health. Both conserved end residues are part of each CDR3. Each record gives: clone size, J gene, D gene, V gene, CDR3 protein, CDR3 DNA. A D gene is named only where the DNA matches it firmly. The listing skips clone size in some rows; elsewhere it reads once, few, many or a size class.

clone size: once
J gene: TRBJ2-1
D gene: NA
V gene: TRBV15
CDR3 protein: CATRPDQSSYNEQFF
CDR3 DNA: TGTGCCACCAGACCCGACCAGAGCTCCTACAATGAGCAGTTCTTC

clone size: NA
J gene: TRBJ1-2
D gene: NA
V gene: TRBV29-1
CDR3 protein: CSVEGLTEAYGYTF
CDR3 DNA: TGCAGCGTTGAAGGCTTGACAGAGGCCTATGGCTACACCTTC

clone size: NA
J gene: TRBJ1-5
D gene: TRBD1
V gene: TRBV10-3
CDR3 protein: CAISVSGGSNQPQHF
CDR3 DNA: TGTGCCATCAGTGTTTCAGGGGGCTCCAATCAGCCCCAGCATTTT

clone size: once
J gene: TRBJ2-3
D gene: NA
V gene: TRBV10-3
CDR3 protein: CAISESLVTDTQYF
CDR3 DNA: TGTGCCATCAGTGAGTCATTAGTCACAGATACGCAGTATTTT

clone size: NA
J gene: TRBJ2-5
D gene: TRBD2
V gene: TRBV27
CDR3 protein: CASSFRASGTHSAETQYF
CDR3 DNA: TGTGCCAGCAGTTTTCGGGCTAGCGGGACCCATAGTGCGGAGACCCAGTACTTC

clone size: NA
J gene: TRBJ2-2
D gene: TRBD2
V gene: TRBV6-1
CDR3 protein: CASSESAGLADTGELFF
CDR3 DNA: TGTGCCAGCAGTGAATCGGCTGGACTAGCGGACACCGGGGAGCTGTTTTTT

clone size: NA
J gene: TRBJ1-1
D gene: TRBD1
V gene: TRBV7-8
CDR3 protein: CASSPDRGLYTEAFF
CDR3 DNA: TGTGCCAGCAGCCCGGACAGGGGGCTGTACACTGAAGCTTTCTTT

clone size: NA
J gene: TRBJ1-3
D gene: NA
V gene: TRBV5-4
CDR3 protein: CASSFASAAGNTIYF
CDR3 DNA: TGTGCCAGCAGCTTCGCGTCTGCGGCTGGAAACACCATATATTTT

clone size: NA
J gene: TRBJ2-3
D gene: TRBD1
V gene: TRBV29-1
CDR3 protein: CSADRVGADTQYF
CDR3 DNA: TGCAGCGCTGACAGGGTTGGCGCAGATACGCAGTATTTT

clone size: NA
J gene: TRBJ2-4
D gene: NA
V gene: TRBV6-1
CDR3 protein: CASSDIGLPLTKNIQYF
CDR3 DNA: TGTGCCAGCAGTGATATAGGGCTTCCTCTTACCAAAAACATTCAGTACTTC

clone size: NA
J gene: TRBJ2-7
D gene: NA
V gene: TRBV4-3
CDR3 protein: CASSQDLRGYEQYF
CDR3 DNA: TGCGCCAGCAGCCAAGATCTCAGGGGCTACGAGCAGTACTTC

clone size: NA
J gene: TRBJ1-3
D gene: NA
V gene: TRBV5-1
CDR3 protein: CASSLFGRAGNTIYF
CDR3 DNA: TGCGCCAGCAGCTTGTTCGGCAGGGCTGGAAACACCATATATTTT

clone size: NA
J gene: TRBJ1-5
D gene: NA
V gene: TRBV27
CDR3 protein: CASRQGGTNQPQHF
CDR3 DNA: TGTGCCAGCAGGCAGGGAGGGACAAATCAGCCCCAGCATTTT

clone size: few
J gene: TRBJ2-2
D gene: NA
V gene: TRBV6-4
CDR3 protein: CASSAGPTGELFF
CDR3 DNA: TGTGCCAGCAGTGCAGGGCCGACCGGGGAGCTGTTTTTT

clone size: NA
J gene: TRBJ1-6
D gene: NA
V gene: TRBV18
CDR3 protein: CASSPQGGDNSPLHF
CDR3 DNA: TGTGCCAGCTCACCGCAAGGGGGGGATAATTCACCCCTCCACTTT

clone size: NA
J gene: TRBJ1-1
D gene: TRBD1
V gene: TRBV18
CDR3 protein: CASSPLRGQVTEAFF
CDR3 DNA: TGTGCCAGCTCACCACTGAGGGGGCAGGTCACTGAAGCTTTCTTT

clone size: NA
J gene: TRBJ2-7
D gene: NA
V gene: TRBV5-1
CDR3 protein: CASSLGGPFNEQYF
CDR3 DNA: TGCGCCAGCAGCTTAGGGGGTCCCTTCAACGAGCAGTACTTC

clone size: NA
J gene: TRBJ2-1
D gene: NA
V gene: TRBV4-2
CDR3 protein: CASSLSGTIYNEQFF
CDR3 DNA: TGTGCCAGCAGCCTCTCAGGGACAATTTACAATGAGCAGTTCTTC

clone size: NA
J gene: TRBJ2-1
D gene: TRBD2
V gene: TRBV5-1
CDR3 protein: CASLGLADNEQFF
CDR3 DNA: TGCGCCAGCTTAGGACTAGCGGACAATGAGCAGTTCTTC

clone size: NA
J gene: TRBJ1-1
D gene: NA
V gene: TRBV6-6
CDR3 protein: CASSYSGGDTEAFF
CDR3 DNA: TGTGCCAGCAGTTACTCCGGGGGGGACACTGAAGCTTTCTTT

clone size: once
J gene: TRBJ1-2
D gene: NA
V gene: TRBV7-9
CDR3 protein: CASSGAYTGGYTF
CDR3 DNA: TGTGCCAGCAGTGGGGCCTACACGGGGGGCTACACCTTC

clone size: NA
J gene: TRBJ1-1
D gene: NA
V gene: TRBV6-1
CDR3 protein: CASSEWKLGALNTEAFF
CDR3 DNA: TGTGCCAGCAGTGAATGGAAGTTGGGGGCCCTGAACACTGAAGCTTTCTTT

clone size: NA
J gene: TRBJ2-2
D gene: NA
V gene: TRBV18
CDR3 protein: CASSPPQGRRGTGELFF
CDR3 DNA: TGTGCCAGCTCACCACCGCAGGGTCGGAGGGGAACCGGGGAGCTGTTTTTT

clone size: once
J gene: TRBJ2-3
D gene: NA
V gene: TRBV7-9
CDR3 protein: CASSRARQGLGTDTQYF
CDR3 DNA: TGTGCCAGCAGCCGCGCCCGACAGGGACTGGGCACAGATACGCAGTATTTT

clone size: NA
J gene: TRBJ1-5
D gene: TRBD1
V gene: TRBV7-8
CDR3 protein: CASSTTGGFQPQHF
CDR3 DNA: TGTGCCAGCAGTACGACAGGGGGCTTCCAGCCCCAGCATTTT